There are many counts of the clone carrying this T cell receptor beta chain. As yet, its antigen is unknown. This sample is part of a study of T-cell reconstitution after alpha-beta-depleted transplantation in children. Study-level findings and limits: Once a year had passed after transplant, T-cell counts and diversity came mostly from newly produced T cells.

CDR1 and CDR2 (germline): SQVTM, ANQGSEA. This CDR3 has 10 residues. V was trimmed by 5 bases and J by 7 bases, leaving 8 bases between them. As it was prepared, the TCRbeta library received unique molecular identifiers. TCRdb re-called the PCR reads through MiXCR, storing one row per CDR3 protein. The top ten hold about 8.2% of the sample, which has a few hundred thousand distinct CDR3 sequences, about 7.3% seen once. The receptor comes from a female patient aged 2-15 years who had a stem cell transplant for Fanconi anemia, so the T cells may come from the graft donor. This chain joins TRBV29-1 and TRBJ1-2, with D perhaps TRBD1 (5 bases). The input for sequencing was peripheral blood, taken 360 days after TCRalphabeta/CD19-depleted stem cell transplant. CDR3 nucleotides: TGCAGCGTTTTGGGGGGTGGCTACACCTTC. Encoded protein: CSVLGGGYTF.